In this sample, the clone carrying this T cell receptor (beta chain) turned up a few times. Per germline, CDR1 GTSNPN and CDR2 SVGIG (reference sequence). The CDR3 consists of 13 residues. Unmatched junction bases numbered 6, after V lost 8 bases and J lost 6 bases. The PCR employed 60 Vbeta primers together with 13 Jbeta primers. The assay was immunoSEQ multiplex PCR, and TCRdb's table has in-frame clones only and misses some. The table records approximately 160,000 clones, around four fifths of them present only once. The data belong to a study of cytomegalovirus exposure and HLA in healthy donors. The sample comprised PBMCs. The TCR was taken from a man between 18 and 29 years old in good health and CMV-seropositive. This chain connects TRBV30 to TRBJ2-1; 11 positions agree with TRBD1. The CDR3 DNA is TGTGCCCAACAAGGGACAGGGGGCAATGAGCAGTTCTTC. Its translation is CAQQGTGGNEQFF.